This entry concerns a single T cell receptor (beta chain). V lost 1 base to trimming and J lost 0 bases; unmatched junction nucleotides: 6. CDR1 is SEHNR, CDR2 FQNEAQ, per germline (reference sequence). The CDR3 totals 18 residues. Participant age was 18 to 89 years, and participants resided in around 24 US areas. Clinical history reported by participants formed the basis on which cohorts were assigned. This table comes from immunoSEQ multiplex PCR, and its TCRdb copy is limited to in-frame clones, with some not included. Of a few hundred thousand clones in the sample, around 85% were seen once. The data originate from a study of blood T cell repertoires in COVID-19. In the study overall: Both acute and convalescent COVID-19 samples were obtained from the United States, Italy and Spain. Sources were T cells, B-cell-depleted T cells, or PBMCs; the material itself was cDNA or gDNA.

The chain has TRBV7-9 and TRBJ2-1, with 10 nucleotides matching TRBD2. Sequencing used PBMCs or T cells enriched from blood (not recorded which). The sequence came from a woman in her thirties or forties with acute COVID-19. In DNA, the CDR3 is TGTGCCAGCAGCTTAGGGTGGCTAGCGGGAGTCTCCTACAATGAGCAGTTCTTC. This codes for CASSLGWLAGVSYNEQFF.